The 25 T cell receptor beta chains below all came from one sample that was sequenced in a study of Graves' ophthalmopathy and Graves' hyperthyroidism. As the template, RNA transcripts were used to amplify TCR beta CDR3 regions. First-round RT-PCR with HTBI primers preceded a second-round multiplex PCR. In TCRdb, the multiplex PCR reads were re-called with MiXCR into one record per CDR3 protein. This table has over a million distinct CDR3 sequences, less than 45% appearing once. Sequenced material: peripheral blood or thyroid tissue (not recorded which). These receptors were taken from an adult man with Graves' hyperthyroidism.

J is TRBJ2-6 and V is TRBV29-1; possible D gene TRBD2, 7 bases. Germline CDR1 reads SQVTM; CDR2 reads ANQGSEA. The V end lost 8 bases, the J end lost 1 base, and 15 bases lay between the germline ends. CDR3 length: 15 amino acids. The CDR3 sequence: CSFSRGGSGANVLTF. The DNA of the CDR3 is TGCAGCTTCTCTAGGGGGGGGTCTGGGGCCAACGTCCTGACTTTC.

The V gene is TRBV20-1, the J gene TRBJ2-5; TRBD1 matches at 12 bases. CDR1 is DFQATT and CDR2 is SNEGSKA in the germline V gene (reference sequence). The CDR3 consists of 16 residues. J lost 7 bases, V lost 7 bases, and 16 bases had no gene match. CDR3 amino acids: CSVTGTGGIGMRTQYF. CDR3 DNA sequence: TGCAGTGTGACCGGGACAGGGGGCATCGGGATGAGGACCCAGTACTTC.

This clonotype was counted a few times. V usage is TRBV29-1 and J usage is TRBJ1-2; TRBD1 matches 10 bases. Germline V gives CDR1 SQVTM, CDR2 ANQGSEA. CDR3 length: 11 residues. Losses at the gene ends were 7 bases for V and 4 bases for J; bases not matched to a gene: 0. This CDR3 reads CSGDRGYGYTF. The CDR3 DNA reads TGCAGCGGGGACAGGGGCTATGGCTACACCTTC.

This chain uses TRBV7-9 with TRBJ1-2, with 7 bases fitting TRBD1. The V gene end was trimmed by 4 bases and the J gene end by 4 bases; junction bases not matched to a gene: 15. The CDR3 sequence is 17 residues long. The germline V gene has CDR1 SEHNR and CDR2 FQNEAQ (reference sequence). The CDR3 bases are TGTGCCAGCAGCTACAATTCTGGACAGGTCGGGGGCTATGGCTACACCTTC. Translating gives CASSYNSGQVGGYGYTF.

Ten or more counts support this clonotype. The V call is TRBV2, the J call TRBJ2-5; 7 nucleotides agree with TRBD1. This CDR3 is built from 14 residues. V shed 2 bases, J shed 5 bases, and the junction held 5 bases outside the gene matches. Germline CDR1 is SNHLY and CDR2 is FYNNEI. The CDR3 nucleotides are TGTGCCAGCAGTGAACCGACAGGGCTCGAGACCCAGTACTTC. This gives the protein CASSEPTGLETQYF. Full variable domain (outside the CDR3, taken from reference TRBV2 and TRBJ2-5): EPEVTQTPSHQVTQMGQEVILRCVPISNHLYFYWYRQILGQKVEFLVSFYNNEISEKSEIFDDQFSVERPDGSNFTLKIRSTKLEDSAMYFCASSEPTGLETQYFGPGTRLLVL.

The table lists this clonotype with many counts. The rearrangement joins TRBV7-2 to TRBJ1-2; 11 nucleotides align to TRBD1. Trimming took 4 bases from V and 7 from J; bases not matched to a gene: 8. Germline V lookup: CDR1 SGHTA, CDR2 FQGNSA. This CDR3 spans 15 amino acids. This CDR3 reads CASSSAPGQGGGYTF. The CDR3 nucleotides are TGTGCCAGCAGCTCGGCCCCGGGACAGGGGGGTGGCTACACCTTC. The complete variable domain, with remaining parts taken from reference TRBV7-2 and TRBJ1-2, reads GAGVSQSPSNKVTEKGKDVELRCDPISGHTALYWYRQSLGQGLEFLIYFQGNSAPDKSGLPSDRFSAERTGGSVSTLTIQRTQQEDSAVYLCASSSAPGQGGGYTFGSGTRLTVV.

Notes on this clonotype: A much bigger clone sits one base away, suggesting this may be a read error. The V call is TRBV5-4, the J call TRBJ1-6; TRBD1 matches 7 bases. Germline CDR1 SGHNT, CDR2 YYREEE (reference sequence). J gave up 9 bases and V 3 bases, and 6 bases lay outside the gene matches. This CDR3 is built from 14 residues. The CDR3 coding sequence is TGTGCCAGCAGCTATGGCAGGGGGAGTTCACCCCTCCACTTT. Its protein is CASSYGRGSSPLHF.

This clonotype has more than one count but fewer than ten. The junction does not match germline at one end; this may be a read error. The V gene is TRBV7-2, the J gene TRBJ1-5; D is undetermined. The CDR3 spans 9 residues. Germline V gene sequence: CDR1 SGHTA, CDR2 FQGNSA. The CDR3 DNA reads TGTGCCAGCAGGTCACCCCTGCATTTT. Its translation: CASRSPLHF.

This clonotype was seen ten or more times. The chain has TRBV2 and TRBJ1-5; TRBD1 aligns across 9 bases. V lost 6 bases and J lost 3; bases outside the gene matches: 3. Germline V gives CDR1 SNHLY, CDR2 FYNNEI. This CDR3 region has 14 residues. DNA for the CDR3: TGTGCCAGCAGGGGACAGGGATACAATCAGCCCCAGCATTTT. As protein: CASRGQGYNQPQHF.

The chain couples TRBV11-3 to TRBJ1-1; D call uncertain. Germline CDR1 reads SGHNT; CDR2 reads YENEEA. The CDR3 has 13 amino acids. With 0 bases removed from V and 7 bases from J, the gap between germline ends came to 9 bases. CDR3 in DNA: TGTGCCAGCAGCTTAGACAGGCAGCTTGAAGCTTTCTTT. This sequence encodes CASSLDRQLEAFF.

The sample holds a few counts of this clonotype. The V and J genes are TRBV19 and TRBJ2-2; 12 nucleotides agree with TRBD2. Trimming removed 4 bases from V and 9 bases from J; junction bases left unmatched: 18. Germline lookup yields CDR1 LNHDA and CDR2 SQIVND (reference sequence). The CDR3 is 19 residues long. CDR3 sequence (DNA): TGTGCCAGTAGTACGACGAACGGAGGACTAGCGGGAAATATCCGGGAGCTGTTTTTT. Encoded protein: CASSTTNGGLAGNIRELFF.

This clonotype was counted a few times. The chain combines TRBV5-5 with TRBJ2-5, with D possibly TRBD1 on 5 matching bases. The CDR3 length is 14 residues. V shed 3 bases and J shed 3 bases, with 12 bases lying between them. Germline CDR1 reads SGHKS; CDR2 reads YYEKEE (reference sequence). The DNA for the CDR3 is TGTGCCAGCAGCTCGTCTGGACAAGAAGAGACCCAGTACTTC. This translates into CASSSSGQEETQYF.

On this clonotype itself: Given a much more abundant clone one base away, this may be a read error. This sequence joins TRBV12-3 or TRBV12-4 and TRBJ2-7; D possibly corresponds to TRBD2 (5 bases). Trimming took 5 bases from V and 7 from J, leaving 12 bases between them. CDR3 size: 12 residues. The CDR3 is CASSPLEREQYF. The CDR3 coding sequence is TGTGCCAGCAGTCCCCTGGAGCGGGAGCAGTACTTC.

This clonotype was counted at least ten times. This chain joins TRBV25-1 and TRBJ1-6; TRBD1 aligns across 9 bases. CDR1 and CDR2 from the germline V gene are MGHDK and SYGVNS. The CDR3 extends over 14 amino acids. V lost 6 bases to trimming and J lost 7 bases; unmatched junction nucleotides: 4. CDR3 residues: CASRDRGRNSPLHF. DNA of the CDR3: TGTGCCAGCAGGGACAGGGGACGCAATTCACCCCTCCACTTT.

Concerning this clonotype: The CDR3 ends on some other residue instead of the conserved phenylalanine or tryptophan, so this is likely a read error. The CDR3 is CSAGYLAGSETQYI. The CDR3 region has the DNA TGCAGTGCTGGATATCTAGCGGGATCGGAGACCCAGTACATC. The rearrangement uses TRBV20-1 and TRBJ2-5, with 9 bases fitting TRBD2. CDR1 is DFQATT, CDR2 SNEGSKA, per germline (reference sequence). The CDR3 spans 14 residues. With 5 bases clipped from V and 5 bases from J, the junction kept 9 bases outside the gene matches.

With respect to this clonotype: A much larger clone differs by one base, so this may be a read error. The chain recombines TRBV7-9 with TRBJ2-5, with 11 bases that match TRBD2. CDR3 size: 16 residues. Per germline, CDR1 SEHNR and CDR2 FQNEAQ (reference sequence). The CDR3 DNA sequence: TGTACCAGCAGGATAGCGGGAGGGCCCGGTTGGGAGACCCAGTACTTC. Translated, it gives CTSRIAGGPGWETQYF.

The chain employs TRBV2 and TRBJ1-2; D possibly corresponds to TRBD1 (5 bases). The CDR3 runs 14 residues. CDR1 and CDR2 (germline): SNHLY, FYNNEI. The V gene lost 5 bases and the J gene lost 6 bases, with 16 bases spanning the gap. The CDR3: CASSNSLAGDGYTF. The CDR3 DNA is TGTGCCAGCAGTAACAGCCTCGCGGGGGATGGCTACACCTTC. Supplemented by reference TRBV2 and TRBJ1-2, the full variable domain reads EPEVTQTPSHQVTQMGQEVILRCVPISNHLYFYWYRQILGQKVEFLVSFYNNEISEKSEIFDDQFSVERPDGSNFTLKIRSTKLEDSAMYFCASSNSLAGDGYTFGSGTRLTVV.

This clonotype has more than one count but fewer than ten. The gene calls are TRBV7-9 and TRBJ2-5; 7 bases map to TRBD2. Germline CDR1 SEHNR, CDR2 FQNEAQ (reference sequence). With 5 bases clipped from V and 3 bases from J, the junction kept 9 bases outside the gene matches. The CDR3 has 15 amino acids. Here the CDR3 reads CASSPSSGPEETQYF. Here the CDR3 DNA reads TGTGCCAGCAGCCCGTCTAGCGGCCCCGAAGAGACCCAGTACTTC.

As to this clonotype: The junction departs from the called germline gene at one end, perhaps through a read error. The rearrangement links TRBV29-1 to TRBJ2-7; 8 nucleotides align to TRBD1. In germline, CDR1 is SQVTM, CDR2 ANQGSEA. The CDR3 runs 8 residues. The CDR3 DNA sequence: TGCAGCGTTGTGGGACAGGACTTT. Protein sequence: CSVVGQDF.

At least ten counts were recorded for this clonotype. V and J are TRBV14 and TRBJ2-7; the D is unclear. The CDR3 contains 14 residues. V gave up 4 bases and J gave up 2 bases, with 12 bases separating them. The germline V gene has CDR1 SGHDN and CDR2 FVKESK. CDR3 bases: TGTGCCAGCAGCCCCCCGGGCCTCGCCTACGAGCAGTACTTC. This translates into CASSPPGLAYEQYF.

The sample holds many counts of this clonotype. This chain uses TRBV20-1 with TRBJ2-5; TRBD1 matches at 9 bases. Per the germline V gene, CDR1 is DFQATT and CDR2 is SNEGSKA (reference sequence). The CDR3 has 15 residues. The trim removed 4 bases at V and 5 bases at J, leaving 11 bases unmatched. The CDR3 protein is CSAKYRGQSGETQYF. DNA for the CDR3: TGCAGTGCTAAATACAGGGGGCAGAGTGGGGAGACCCAGTACTTC.

This clonotype was seen many times. The chain joins TRBV10-3 to TRBJ2-5; 8 positions agree with TRBD1. J lost 4 bases, V lost 3 bases, and 1 base had no gene match. There are 13 residues in the CDR3. The germline gives CDR1 ENHRY, CDR2 SYGVKD. In DNA form, the CDR3 reads TGTGCCATCAGTGAAACAGGGGGAGAGACCCAGTACTTC. Protein: CAISETGGETQYF.

The chain employs TRBV25-1 and TRBJ2-6, with D tentatively TRBD1 (6 bases). This CDR3 has 18 amino acids. Germline lookup yields CDR1 MGHDK and CDR2 SYGVNS. Trimming stripped 6 bases from V and 0 bases from J, with 18 bases between. The DNA of the CDR3 is TGTGCCAGCAGCCCTGGGACATTACCCATCTCTGGGGCCAACGTCCTGACTTTC. Translated: CASSPGTLPISGANVLTF.

This clonotype turned up a few times. The chain uses TRBV7-2 and TRBJ2-3; maybe TRBD1 (6 bases). Between the trimmed V and J ends, which lost 4 bases and 10 bases, there was a span of 12 bases. The CDR3 consists of 12 residues. Germline CDR1 SGHTA, CDR2 FQGNSA. The CDR3 spells CASSSGKGAQYF. The CDR3 DNA sequence: TGTGCCAGCAGCTCCGGGAAGGGGGCGCAGTATTTT.

This chain links TRBV19 with TRBJ2-7; D could derive from TRBD1 or TRBD2 (5 bases each). Germline CDR1 is LNHDA and CDR2 is SQIVND (reference sequence). Trimming took 5 bases from V and 2 from J, leaving 13 bases between them. The CDR3 covers 14 residues. CDR3 nucleotide sequence: TGTGCCAGTAGTCCAGATGGGGACCCCTACGAGCAGTACTTC. Translated: CASSPDGDPYEQYF. Together with reference TRBV19 and TRBJ2-7, the CDR3 gives the full variable domain: DGGITQSPKYLFRKEGQNVTLSCEQNLNHDAMYWYRQDPGQGLRLIYYSQIVNDFQKGDIAEGYSVSREKKESFPLTVTSAQKNPTAFYLCASSPDGDPYEQYFGPGTRLTVT.